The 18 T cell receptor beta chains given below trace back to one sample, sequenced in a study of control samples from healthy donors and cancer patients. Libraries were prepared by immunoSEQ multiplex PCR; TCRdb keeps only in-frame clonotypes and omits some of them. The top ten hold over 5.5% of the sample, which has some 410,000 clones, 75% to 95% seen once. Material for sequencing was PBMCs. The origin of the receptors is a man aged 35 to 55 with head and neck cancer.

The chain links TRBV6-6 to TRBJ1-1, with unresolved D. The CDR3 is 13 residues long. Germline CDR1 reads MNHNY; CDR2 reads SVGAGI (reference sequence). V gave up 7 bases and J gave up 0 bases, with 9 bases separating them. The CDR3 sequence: CASKLDVNTEAFF. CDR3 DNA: TGTGCCAGCAAACTCGACGTGAACACTGAAGCTTTCTTT.

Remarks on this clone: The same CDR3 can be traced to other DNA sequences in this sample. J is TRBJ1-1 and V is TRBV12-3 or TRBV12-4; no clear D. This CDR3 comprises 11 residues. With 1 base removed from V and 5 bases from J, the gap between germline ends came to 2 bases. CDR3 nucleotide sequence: TGTGCCAGCAGTTTAGGAACTGAAGCTTTCTTT. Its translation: CASSLGTEAFF.

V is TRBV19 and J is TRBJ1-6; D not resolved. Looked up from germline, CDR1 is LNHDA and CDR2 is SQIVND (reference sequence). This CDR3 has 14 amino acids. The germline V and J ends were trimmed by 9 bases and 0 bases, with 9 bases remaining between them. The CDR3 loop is CASQRSSYNSPLHF. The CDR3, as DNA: TGTGCCAGCCAACGGAGCTCCTATAATTCACCCCTCCACTTT. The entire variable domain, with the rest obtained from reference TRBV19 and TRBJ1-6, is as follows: DGGITQSPKYLFRKEGQNVTLSCEQNLNHDAMYWYRQDPGQGLRLIYYSQIVNDFQKGDIAEGYSVSREKKESFPLTVTSAQKNPTAFYLCASQRSSYNSPLHFGNGTRLTVT.

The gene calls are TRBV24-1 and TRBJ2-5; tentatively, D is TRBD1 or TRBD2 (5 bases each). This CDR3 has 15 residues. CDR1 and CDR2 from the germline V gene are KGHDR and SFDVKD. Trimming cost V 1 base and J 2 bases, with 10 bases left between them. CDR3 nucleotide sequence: TGTGCCACCAGTGATTTTGGGGGACCACAAGAGACCCAGTACTTC. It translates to CATSDFGGPQETQYF.

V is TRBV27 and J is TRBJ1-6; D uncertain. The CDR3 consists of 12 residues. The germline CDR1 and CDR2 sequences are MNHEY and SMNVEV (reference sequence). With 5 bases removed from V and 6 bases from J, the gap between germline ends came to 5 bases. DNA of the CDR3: TGTGCCAGCAGTAGGACTAATTCACCCCTCCACTTT. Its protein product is CASSRTNSPLHF.

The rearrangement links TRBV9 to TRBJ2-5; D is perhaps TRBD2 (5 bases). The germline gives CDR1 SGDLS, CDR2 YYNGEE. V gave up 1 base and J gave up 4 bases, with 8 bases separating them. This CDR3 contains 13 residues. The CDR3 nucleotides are TGTGCCAGCAGCGTATCGGGATCAGAGACCCAGTACTTC. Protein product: CASSVSGSETQYF.

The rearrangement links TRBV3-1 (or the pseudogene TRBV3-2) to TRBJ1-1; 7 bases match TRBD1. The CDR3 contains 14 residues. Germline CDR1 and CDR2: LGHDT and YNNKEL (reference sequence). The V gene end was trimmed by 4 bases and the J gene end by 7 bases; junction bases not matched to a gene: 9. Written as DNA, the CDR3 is TGTGCCAGCAGCCTGCCGGGACAGAATTATGAAGCTTTCTTT. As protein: CASSLPGQNYEAFF.

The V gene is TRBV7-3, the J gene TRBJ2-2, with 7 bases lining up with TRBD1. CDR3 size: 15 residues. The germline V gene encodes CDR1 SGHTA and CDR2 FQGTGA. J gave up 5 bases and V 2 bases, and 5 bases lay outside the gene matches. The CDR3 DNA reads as TGTGCCAGCAGCTTACGGACAGGTGGAACCGGGGAGCTGTTTTTT. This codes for CASSLRTGGTGELFF.

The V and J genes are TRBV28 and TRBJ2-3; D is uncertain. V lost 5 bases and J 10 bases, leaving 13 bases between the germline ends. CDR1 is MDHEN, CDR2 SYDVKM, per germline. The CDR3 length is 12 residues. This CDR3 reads CASSLLKTAQYF. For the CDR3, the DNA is TGTGCCAGCAGTCTCCTTAAGACCGCGCAGTATTTT.

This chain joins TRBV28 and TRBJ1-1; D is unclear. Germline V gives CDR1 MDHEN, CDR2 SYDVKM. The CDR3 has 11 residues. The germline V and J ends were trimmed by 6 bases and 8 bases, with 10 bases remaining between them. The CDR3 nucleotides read TGTGCCAGCAGCATTTTCAACGAAGCTTTCTTT. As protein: CASSIFNEAFF. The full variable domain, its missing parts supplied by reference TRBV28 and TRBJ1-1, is DVKVTQSSRYLVKRTGEKVFLECVQDMDHENMFWYRQDPGLGLRLIYFSYDVKMKEKGDIPEGYSVSREKKERFSLILESASTNQTSMYLCASSIFNEAFFGQGTRLTVV.

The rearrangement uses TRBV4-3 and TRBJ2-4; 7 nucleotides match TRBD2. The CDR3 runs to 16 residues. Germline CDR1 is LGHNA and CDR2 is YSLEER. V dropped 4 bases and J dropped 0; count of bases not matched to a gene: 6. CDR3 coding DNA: TGCGCCAGCAGCCGCGGGGGATTCCAAGCCAAAAACATTCAGTACTTC. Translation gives CASSRGGFQAKNIQYF.

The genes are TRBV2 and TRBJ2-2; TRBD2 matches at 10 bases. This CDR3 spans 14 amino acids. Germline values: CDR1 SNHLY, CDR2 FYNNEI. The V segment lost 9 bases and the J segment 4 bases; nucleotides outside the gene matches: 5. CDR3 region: CASLAGAITGELFF. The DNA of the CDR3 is TGTGCCAGTCTAGCGGGGGCCATCACCGGGGAGCTGTTTTTT.

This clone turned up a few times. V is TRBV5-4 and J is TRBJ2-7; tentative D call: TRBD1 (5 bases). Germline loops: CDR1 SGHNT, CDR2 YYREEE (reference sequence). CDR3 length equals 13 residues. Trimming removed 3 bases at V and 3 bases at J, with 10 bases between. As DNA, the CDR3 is TGTGCCAGCAGCTCCAGGGCGGACTACGAGCAGTACTTC. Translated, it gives CASSSRADYEQYF.

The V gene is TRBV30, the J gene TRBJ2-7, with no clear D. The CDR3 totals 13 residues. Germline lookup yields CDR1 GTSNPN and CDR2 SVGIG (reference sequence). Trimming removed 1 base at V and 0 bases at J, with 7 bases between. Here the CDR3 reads CAWSEDRSYEQYF. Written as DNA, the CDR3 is TGTGCCTGGAGTGAGGACCGCTCCTACGAGCAGTACTTC.

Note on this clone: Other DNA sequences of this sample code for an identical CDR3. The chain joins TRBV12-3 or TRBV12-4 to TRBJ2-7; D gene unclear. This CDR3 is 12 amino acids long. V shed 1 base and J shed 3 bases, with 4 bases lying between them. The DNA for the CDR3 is TGTGCCAGCAGTTTAGGTAGCTACGAGCAGTACTTC. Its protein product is CASSLGSYEQYF.

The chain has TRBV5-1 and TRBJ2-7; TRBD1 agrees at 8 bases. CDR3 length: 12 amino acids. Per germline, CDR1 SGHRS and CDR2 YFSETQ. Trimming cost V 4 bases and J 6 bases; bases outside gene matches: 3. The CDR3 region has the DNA TGCGCCAGCAGCACTACAGGGGGCGAGCAGTACTTC. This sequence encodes CASSTTGGEQYF.

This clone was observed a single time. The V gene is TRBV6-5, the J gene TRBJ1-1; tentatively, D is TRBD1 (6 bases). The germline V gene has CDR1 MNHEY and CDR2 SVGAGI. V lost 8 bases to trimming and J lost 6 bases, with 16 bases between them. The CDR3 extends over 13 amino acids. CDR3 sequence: CASGPWGRSEAFF. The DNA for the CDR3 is TGTGCCAGCGGCCCCTGGGGGCGATCTGAAGCTTTCTTT.

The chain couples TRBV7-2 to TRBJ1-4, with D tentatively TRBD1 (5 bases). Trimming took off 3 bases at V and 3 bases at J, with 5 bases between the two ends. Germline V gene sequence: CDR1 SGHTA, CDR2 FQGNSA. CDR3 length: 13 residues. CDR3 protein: CASSLGANEKLFF. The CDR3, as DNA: TGTGCCAGCAGCTTGGGGGCTAATGAAAAACTGTTTTTT.